The next 23 T cell receptor beta chains were all read from a single sample in a study of regulatory T cells in long-lasting Graves disease. Indicated time point: persistent/refractory GD, antithyroid drugs over 5 years with positive TRAb. RNA isolated from PBMCs was used to make the TCR library. CDR3 regions were amplified by Arm-PCR using iRepertoire HTBI primers to build TCR beta libraries. Each CDR3 protein gets one entry after TCRdb re-called the multiplex PCR reads with MiXCR. Altogether some 450,000 distinct CDR3 sequences are present, around 24% being singletons, with the ten largest covering approximately 25%. The specimen was peripheral blood mononuclear cells (PBMCs), collected when the disease was refractory, from a patient treated with antithyroid drugs. The source is a female donor with Graves disease.

This clonotype was seen a few times. This sequence joins TRBV12-3 or TRBV12-4 and TRBJ2-2, with a tentative D call TRBD2 (7 bases). The CDR3 extends over 15 amino acids. Trimming stripped 3 bases from V and 4 bases from J, with 12 bases between. The CDR3 here is CASSLGGGGTGELFF. The CDR3 region has the DNA TGTGCCAGCAGTTTGGGGGGAGGGGGCACCGGGGAGCTGTTTTTT.

This rearrangement joins TRBV3-1 to TRBJ2-7; 9 bases fit TRBD2. V shed 2 bases, J shed 6 bases, and the junction held 11 bases outside the gene matches. This CDR3 has 16 amino acids. Germline V lookup: CDR1 LGHDT, CDR2 YNNKEL (reference sequence). The CDR3, as DNA: TGTGCCAGCAGCCAACGGAGTGTAGCGGGAGTGGGCGAGCAGTACTTC. Translation gives CASSQRSVAGVGEQYF.

This clonotype occurred many times. The chain joins TRBV6-2 or TRBV6-3 to TRBJ1-1; D is unresolved. V lost 4 bases to trimming and J lost 1 base, with 7 bases between them. The CDR3 runs 13 residues. Germline V gives CDR1 MNHEY, CDR2 SVGEGT. The CDR3 DNA reads as TGTGCCAGCAGTTTGACCAGGAACACTGAAGCTTTCTTT. This encodes CASSLTRNTEAFF.

The rearrangement links TRBV20-1 to TRBJ2-7; the D call may be TRBD1 or TRBD2 (5 bases each). Germline CDR1 reads DFQATT; CDR2 reads SNEGSKA (reference sequence). Trimming removed 1 base at V and 6 bases at J, with 10 bases between. This CDR3 is 12 amino acids long. The CDR3: CSARVPRGEQYF. As DNA, the CDR3 is TGCAGTGCTAGAGTTCCGAGGGGCGAGCAGTACTTC.

This clonotype was counted between two and nine times. The rearrangement links TRBV5-1 to TRBJ1-1, with D hard to call. Trimming removed 2 bases from V and 6 bases from J, with 11 bases in between. The CDR3 is 13 residues long. Germline assignment: CDR1 SGHRS and CDR2 YFSETQ. The CDR3 spells CASSFSKNAEAFF. CDR3 DNA sequence: TGCGCCAGCAGCTTCAGCAAAAACGCTGAAGCTTTCTTT.

The CDR3, as DNA: TGCAGTGCCTTAGCGGGAGGAAGGTCAGATACGCAGTATTTT. Translated, it gives CSALAGGRSDTQYF. The chain carries TRBV20-1 and TRBJ2-3; 10 bases line up with TRBD2. Germline V CDR1 and CDR2: DFQATT, SNEGSKA (reference sequence). V lost 6 bases to trimming and J lost 4 bases; unmatched junction nucleotides: 7. This CDR3 is built from 14 residues.

The chain recombines TRBV6-1 with TRBJ2-7; D might be TRBD2 (5 bases). The V end was cut by 8 bases, the J end by 4 bases, with 15 bases between. The CDR3 totals 13 residues. CDR1 and CDR2 from the germline V gene are MNHNS and SASEGT. The CDR3 sequence is CASQRPSGYEQYF. CDR3 coding DNA: TGTGCCAGCCAAAGACCCTCGGGATACGAGCAGTACTTC.

The chain is built from TRBV7-3 and TRBJ2-2; 10 bases map to TRBD2. Germline assignment: CDR1 SGHTA and CDR2 FQGTGA. After removal of 1 base from V and 8 bases from J, the junction contained 7 bases not matched to a gene. The length of the CDR3 is 16 residues. The CDR3 loop is CASSLNPSGSGGELFF. The CDR3 coding sequence is TGTGCCAGCAGCTTAAACCCTAGCGGGAGCGGTGGGGAGCTGTTTTTT.

This chain joins TRBV5-5 and TRBJ1-5, with 10 bases that match TRBD1. This CDR3 region has 19 residues. V dropped 0 bases and J dropped 2; count of bases not matched to a gene: 11. In germline, CDR1 is SGHKS, CDR2 YYEKEE (reference sequence). For the CDR3, the DNA is TGTGCCAGCAGCTTGGGCCCCCCGGGACAGGGGTTAGGCAATCAGCCCCAGCATTTT. This codes for CASSLGPPGQGLGNQPQHF. Filled out from reference TRBV5-5 and TRBJ1-5, the complete variable domain reads DAGVTQSPTHLIKTRGQQVTLRCSPISGHKSVSWYQQVLGQGPQFIFQYYEKEERGRGNFPDRFSARQFPNYSSELNVNALLLGDSALYLCASSLGPPGQGLGNQPQHFGDGTRLSIL.

This clonotype has more than one count but fewer than ten. This rearrangement joins TRBV5-1 to TRBJ1-1, with D maybe TRBD1 (5 bases). CDR1 is SGHRS, CDR2 YFSETQ, per germline. The ends were cut back, 3 bases at V and 8 bases at J, with 8 bases in the middle. The length of the CDR3 is 11 residues. The CDR3 nucleotides are TGCGCCAGCAGCTGGAACAGGGAAGCTTTCTTT. As protein: CASSWNREAFF.

This clonotype was found a few times. J is TRBJ2-3 and V is TRBV29-1; the D gene is possibly TRBD1 (6 bases). The CDR3 runs 14 residues. Per germline, CDR1 SQVTM and CDR2 ANQGSEA. V was pared by 7 bases and J by 0 bases, with 14 bases between. DNA for the CDR3: TGCAGCGCCACCCTGAGGGGGAGCACAGATACGCAGTATTTT. Translating gives CSATLRGSTDTQYF.

Many counts were recorded for this clonotype. The chain is built from TRBV7-8 and TRBJ2-4; TRBD1 or TRBD2 may be the D gene (6 bases each). The V and J ends lost 4 bases and 8 bases respectively, with 15 bases between them. This CDR3 comprises 14 residues. CDR1 SGHVS and CDR2 FQNEAQ come from the germline V gene. CDR3 in DNA: TGTGCCAGCAGCTCACAGTCGGGGGCGGACATTCAGTACTTC. Translated: CASSSQSGADIQYF.

The rearrangement uses TRBV12-3 or TRBV12-4 and TRBJ2-1; weak D call: TRBD2 (5 bases). This CDR3 contains 14 residues. With 2 bases removed from V and 5 bases from J, the gap between germline ends came to 10 bases. The CDR3 region is CASSLFSGDNEQFF. CDR3 in DNA: TGTGCCAGCAGTTTATTCTCCGGGGACAATGAGCAGTTCTTC.

The table lists this clonotype with many counts. The genes are TRBV20-1 and TRBJ2-7; no reliable D call. The germline V and J ends were trimmed by 3 bases and 3 bases, with 15 bases remaining between them. Germline-derived CDR1 and CDR2 are DFQATT and SNEGSKA (reference sequence). CDR3 size: 14 residues. The CDR3 region has the DNA TGCAGTGCTAGTAGGCCACAAGGTCGCTACGAGCAGTACTTC. This gives the protein CSASRPQGRYEQYF.

The chain has TRBV5-1 and TRBJ1-2, with no clear D. Trimming left V 2 bases short and J 2 bases short, with 10 bases between. Germline assignment: CDR1 SGHRS and CDR2 YFSETQ. CDR3 length: 14 amino acids. The CDR3 DNA reads TGCGCCAGCAGCTTAAGCAGCCAAAACTATGGCTACACCTTC. Its protein product is CASSLSSQNYGYTF.

The chain carries TRBV7-9 and TRBJ2-7; D unresolved. In germline, CDR1 is SEHNR, CDR2 FQNEAQ (reference sequence). V dropped 1 base and J dropped 4 bases, with 8 bases sitting between them. The CDR3 is 13 amino acids. The CDR3: CASSLESEYEQYF. The CDR3 bases are TGTGCCAGCAGCTTAGAGTCAGAGTACGAGCAGTACTTC.

The chain combines TRBV20-1 with TRBJ1-6, with 11 nucleotides matching TRBD1. Germline V gene lookup returns CDR1 DFQATT and CDR2 SNEGSKA (reference sequence). The CDR3 extends over 13 amino acids. The V and J ends lost 5 bases and 7 bases, in that order; junction bases with no gene match: 1. CDR3 sequence: CSAWTGGNSPLHF. Written as DNA, the CDR3 is TGCAGTGCTTGGACAGGGGGCAATTCACCCCTCCACTTT.

This clonotype was detected many times. The chain joins TRBV27 to TRBJ1-1; 7 positions match TRBD1. The V segment lost 5 bases and the J segment 3 bases; nucleotides outside the gene matches: 15. Germline CDR1 MNHEY, CDR2 SMNVEV (reference sequence). This CDR3 is 17 amino acids long. CDR3: CASSAFKYSGTDTEAFF. DNA of the CDR3: TGTGCCAGCAGTGCGTTTAAATACTCCGGGACAGACACTGAAGCTTTCTTT.

The chain links TRBV5-8 to TRBJ2-3, with 9 bases identical to TRBD2. CDR3 size: 14 residues. V lost 2 bases and J lost 4; bases outside the gene matches: 2. Germline V CDR1 and CDR2: SGHTS, YDEGEE. The chain's CDR3 is CASSFLAGADTQYF. In nucleotides, the CDR3 is TGTGCCAGCAGCTTCTTAGCGGGAGCAGATACGCAGTATTTT.

In its sample, this clonotype was seen a few times. V is TRBV30 and J is TRBJ1-1; a weak D match, TRBD1 (5 bases). The V end was cut by 4 bases, the J end by 6 bases, with 12 bases between. Germline loops: CDR1 GTSNPN, CDR2 SVGIG (reference sequence). CDR3 length: 12 amino acids. CDR3 sequence reads: CAWTGGAPEAFF. CDR3 DNA: TGTGCCTGGACCGGTGGGGCACCTGAAGCTTTCTTT.

This clonotype has just a few counts. This chain uses TRBV11-2 with TRBJ2-5; 8 bases map to TRBD2. The CDR3 is made up of 18 amino acids. The germline gives CDR1 SGHAT, CDR2 FQNNGV. With 5 bases clipped from V and 2 bases from J, the junction kept 16 bases outside the gene matches. This CDR3 is CASSHLITAGGEQETQYF. The CDR3 DNA reads as TGTGCCAGCAGCCATTTGATAACGGCGGGAGGAGAACAAGAGACCCAGTACTTC.

This clonotype has more than one count but fewer than ten. The genes are TRBV19 and TRBJ1-5, with 8 bases fitting TRBD1. Germline V lookup: CDR1 LNHDA, CDR2 SQIVND (reference sequence). This CDR3 is 18 amino acids long. Trimming took 5 bases from V and 4 from J; bases not matched to a gene: 16. For the CDR3, the DNA is TGTGCCAGTAGTCCCTCTATTCAGGGGGCAGTGGGTAATCAGCCCCAGCATTTT. It encodes CASSPSIQGAVGNQPQHF.

In this sample, this clonotype turned up many times. CDR3 residues: CASNRVGEKLFF. CDR3 bases: TGTGCCAGCAACAGGGTTGGAGAAAAACTGTTTTTT. The chain is built from TRBV28 and TRBJ1-4; D might be TRBD1 (6 bases). The V and J ends lost 7 bases and 8 bases respectively, with 11 bases between them. Germline V gene lookup returns CDR1 MDHEN and CDR2 SYDVKM. The CDR3 covers 12 residues. The full variable domain, rest sourced from reference TRBV28 and TRBJ1-4, is DVKVTQSSRYLVKRTGEKVFLECVQDMDHENMFWYRQDPGLGLRLIYFSYDVKMKEKGDIPEGYSVSREKKERFSLILESASTNQTSMYLCASNRVGEKLFFGSGTQLSVL.